This T cell receptor beta chain was retrieved from a study of identical twins. Whole-study findings and limits: Sequences that were out-of-frame, alpha and twin-shared displayed an excess of low generation probability. Possibly, invariant MAIT and iNKT cells partly confounded zero-insertion analyses.

V dropped 0 bases and J dropped 0; count of bases not matched to a gene: 3. CDR3 length: 16 residues. Germline V CDR1 and CDR2: SGHRS, YFSETQ. This clonotype has at least ten counts. Its specificity is unknown. A universal primer binding site was introduced by template switching. The final cDNA contained unique molecular identifiers. TCRdb itself ran the 5' RACE reads through MiXCR, one entry per CDR3 protein. The sample lists about 720,000 distinct CDR3 sequences; roughly 8% were seen once. The sample was also reused in another study, on yellow fever vaccine responses in identical twins.

Input material: PBMCs. This TCR derives from a woman between 18 and 29 years old in good health. The chain joins TRBV5-1 to TRBJ2-3; 8 bases agree with TRBD1. This CDR3 reads CASSLARGPSTDTQYF. CDR3 in DNA: TGCGCCAGCAGCTTGGCCAGGGGGCCAAGCACAGATACGCAGTATTTT.